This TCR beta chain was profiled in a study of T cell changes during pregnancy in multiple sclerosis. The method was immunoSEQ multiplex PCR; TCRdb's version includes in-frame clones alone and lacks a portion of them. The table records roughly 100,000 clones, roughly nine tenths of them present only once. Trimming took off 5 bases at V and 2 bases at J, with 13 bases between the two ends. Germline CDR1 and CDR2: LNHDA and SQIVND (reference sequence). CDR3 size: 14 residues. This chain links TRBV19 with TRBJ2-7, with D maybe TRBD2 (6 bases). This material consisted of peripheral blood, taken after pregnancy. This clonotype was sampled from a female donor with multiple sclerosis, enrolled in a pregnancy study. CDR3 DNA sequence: TGTGCCAGTAGTGCGGGACGGGGGACCTACGAGCAGTACTTC. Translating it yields CASSAGRGTYEQYF.